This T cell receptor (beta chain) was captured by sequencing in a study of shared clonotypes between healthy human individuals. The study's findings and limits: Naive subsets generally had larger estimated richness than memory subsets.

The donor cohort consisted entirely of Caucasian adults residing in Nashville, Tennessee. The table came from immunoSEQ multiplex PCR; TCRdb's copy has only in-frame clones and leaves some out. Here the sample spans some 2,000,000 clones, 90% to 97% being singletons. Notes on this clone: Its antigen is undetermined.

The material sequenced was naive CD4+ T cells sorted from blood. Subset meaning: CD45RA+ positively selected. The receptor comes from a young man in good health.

The CDR3 DNA follows: TGTGCCAGCAGTGCCAGCAGGAGGCGGAACACTGAAGCTTTCTTT. Translation gives CASSASRRRNTEAFF. The rearrangement joins TRBV6-5 to TRBJ1-1; no clear D. Deletions cut 5 bases from V and 1 base from J, with 14 bases between. This CDR3 has 15 amino acids. Germline-derived CDR1 and CDR2 are MNHEY and SVGAGI.